The T cell receptor (beta chain) described here comes from a study of T cell responses to AZD1222 COVID-19 vaccine. The study's findings and limits: Clonal diversity was possibly underestimated, and white British individuals and females predominated among donors.

Data came from immunoSEQ multiplex PCR; TCRdb stores just in-frame clones and leaves some out. This table has about 150,000 clones, 90% to 95% appearing once. On this clone itself: Its antigen is still unknown.

The CDR3 loop spans 17 amino acids. Deletions cut 4 bases from V and 6 bases from J, with 19 bases between. Germline V gene data show CDR1 as LGHDT and CDR2 as YNNKEL (reference sequence). This chain connects TRBV3-1 (or the pseudogene TRBV3-2) to TRBJ1-6, with TRBD1 as a possible D gene (6 bases). The source is an adult in good health. Specimen: peripheral blood, collected on day 0 of AZD1222 vaccination. The CDR3: CASSLQTGRWFNSPLHF. CDR3 DNA: TGTGCCAGCAGCCTTCAGACAGGTAGGTGGTTTAATTCACCCCTCCACTTT.